Listed below are T cell receptor beta chains from one sample, sequenced in a study of tumor-infiltrating lymphocytes in primary liver carcinoma. TCRdb re-called the multiplex PCR reads with MiXCR, one entry per CDR3 protein. This table holds about 320,000 distinct CDR3 sequences, more than 55% found once. Sequenced input: peripheral blood. The receptors originated from a man aged 40-50 years with primary liver carcinoma and hepatitis B virus infection. CDR3s include the opening cysteine and the closing phenylalanine or tryptophan. The order of the fields is J gene, clone size, V gene, D gene, CDR3 length, CDR3 DNA, CDR3 protein. The D gene is left open where the match is weak. Size tells how often a clone was seen (once, few, many) or the class of an expanded clone, and some rows leave it out.

j_call: TRBJ2-7
clone_size: -
v_call: TRBV11-2
d_call: -
cdr3_length: 14
cdr3_nt: TGTGTCAGCAGCTTGGGACCCGCTACCTACGAGCAGTACTTC
cdr3_aa: CVSSLGPATYEQYF

j_call: TRBJ2-2
clone_size: many
v_call: TRBV5-1
d_call: -
cdr3_length: 15
cdr3_nt: TGCGCCAGCAGCTTGGCTTTGGCGAACACCGGGGAGCTGTTTTTT
cdr3_aa: CASSLALANTGELFF

j_call: TRBJ2-1
clone_size: many
v_call: TRBV4-3
d_call: -
cdr3_length: 16
cdr3_nt: TGCGCCAGCAGCCAAGATAGGAGCGGGTTTCACAATGAGCAGTTCTTC
cdr3_aa: CASSQDRSGFHNEQFF

j_call: TRBJ1-2
clone_size: -
v_call: TRBV7-9
d_call: -
cdr3_length: 14
cdr3_nt: TGTGCCAGCAACTCCTTGACCGGCGCCTATGGCTACACCTTC
cdr3_aa: CASNSLTGAYGYTF

j_call: TRBJ2-1
clone_size: -
v_call: TRBV28
d_call: -
cdr3_length: 15
cdr3_nt: TGTGCCAGCAGTTTATTCGGTAGGGGGAGCGATAAGCAGTTCTTC
cdr3_aa: CASSLFGRGSDKQFF

j_call: TRBJ1-2
clone_size: many
v_call: TRBV6-5
d_call: -
cdr3_length: 16
cdr3_nt: TGTGCCAGCAGTTACTCGTTTTCGGCAGGGAACTATGGCTACACCTTC
cdr3_aa: CASSYSFSAGNYGYTF

j_call: TRBJ2-2
clone_size: -
v_call: TRBV12-3/TRBV12-4
d_call: TRBD1
cdr3_length: 17
cdr3_nt: TGTGCCAGCCGGGACCGGGACAGGGGGCGCGACACCGGGGAGCTGTTTTTT
cdr3_aa: CASRDRDRGRDTGELFF

j_call: TRBJ2-1
clone_size: few
v_call: TRBV12-3/TRBV12-4
d_call: TRBD2
cdr3_length: 14
cdr3_nt: TGTGCCAGCACCAGGACTAGCGGGAACAATGAGCAGTTCTTC
cdr3_aa: CASTRTSGNNEQFF

j_call: TRBJ2-7
clone_size: few
v_call: TRBV10-3
d_call: TRBD2
cdr3_length: 14
cdr3_nt: TGTGTCATCAGTGAAGGACTAGCGGGAGACGAGCAGTACTTC
cdr3_aa: CVISEGLAGDEQYF

j_call: TRBJ2-4
clone_size: -
v_call: TRBV11-1
d_call: TRBD2
cdr3_length: 17
cdr3_nt: TGTGCCAGCAACTTTCCCAGGACTAGCGGGACCAAAAACATTCAATACTTC
cdr3_aa: CASNFPRTSGTKNIQYF

j_call: TRBJ2-7
clone_size: -
v_call: TRBV30
d_call: -
cdr3_length: 15
cdr3_nt: TGTGCCTGGAGTGCCTTTTCCGGCAGGGGCCACGAGCAGTATTTC
cdr3_aa: CAWSAFSGRGHEQYF

j_call: TRBJ2-7
clone_size: -
v_call: TRBV4-1
d_call: -
cdr3_length: 13
cdr3_nt: TGCGCCAGCGGCCAAGATAAAGCCTACGAGCAGTACTTT
cdr3_aa: CASGQDKAYEQYF

j_call: TRBJ2-7
clone_size: -
v_call: TRBV6-6
d_call: -
cdr3_length: 13
cdr3_nt: TGTGCCAGCAGCTTAGACCGCCGGGGCGAGCATTACTTC
cdr3_aa: CASSLDRRGEHYF

j_call: TRBJ2-5
clone_size: -
v_call: TRBV4-1
d_call: TRBD2
cdr3_length: 18
cdr3_nt: TGCGCCAGCAGACAAGATACTACCGGGACTAGCGACGCTGGGGCCCAGTATTTC
cdr3_aa: CASRQDTTGTSDAGAQYF

j_call: TRBJ1-1
clone_size: -
v_call: TRBV28
d_call: -
cdr3_length: 15
cdr3_nt: TGTGCCAGCAGTTTTTCACAGGAGATGAACACTGAAGCTTTCTTT
cdr3_aa: CASSFSQEMNTEAFF

j_call: TRBJ1-2
clone_size: many
v_call: TRBV29-1
d_call: TRBD1
cdr3_length: 13
cdr3_nt: TGCAGCGCCTTACAGGGGAGTGTCGCTGGCTACACCTTC
cdr3_aa: CSALQGSVAGYTF

j_call: TRBJ2-7
clone_size: -
v_call: TRBV9
d_call: -
cdr3_length: 14
cdr3_nt: TGTGTCAGCAGCGTTTGGGGGAGTGGAGAAGAGCAGTACTTC
cdr3_aa: CVSSVWGSGEEQYF

j_call: TRBJ2-2
clone_size: -
v_call: TRBV5-1
d_call: -
cdr3_length: 14
cdr3_nt: TGCGCCAGCAAAGCTAGCGTGAACACCGGGGAGCTGTTTTTT
cdr3_aa: CASKASVNTGELFF

j_call: TRBJ1-2
clone_size: many
v_call: TRBV5-5
d_call: -
cdr3_length: 12
cdr3_nt: TGTGCCAGCAGCTTGGACCTCTGGAGCTACACCTTC
cdr3_aa: CASSLDLWSYTF

j_call: TRBJ2-7
clone_size: -
v_call: TRBV7-9
d_call: TRBD2
cdr3_length: 15
cdr3_nt: TGTGCCAGCCTTGTAGCGGGAGGCTCCACTTACGAGCAGTACTTC
cdr3_aa: CASLVAGGSTYEQYF

j_call: TRBJ2-7
clone_size: many
v_call: TRBV5-1
d_call: -
cdr3_length: 15
cdr3_nt: TGCGCCAGCAGCGCCAGGGGGGGGTCGTCCTACGAGCAGTACTTC
cdr3_aa: CASSARGGSSYEQYF

j_call: TRBJ2-1
clone_size: -
v_call: TRBV30
d_call: TRBD2
cdr3_length: 16
cdr3_nt: TGTGCCTGGAGTGTACAGCGGACTAGCGGCCACAATGAGCAGTTCTTC
cdr3_aa: CAWSVQRTSGHNEQFF

j_call: TRBJ1-1
clone_size: many
v_call: TRBV12-3/TRBV12-4
d_call: -
cdr3_length: 13
cdr3_nt: TGTGCCAGCAGTCAAGCCTGGGATCCGGAAACTTTCTTT
cdr3_aa: CASSQAWDPETFF

j_call: TRBJ2-5
clone_size: many
v_call: TRBV6-5
d_call: -
cdr3_length: 13
cdr3_nt: TGTGCCAGCAGTTCTCTCCTTCAAGAGACCCAGTACTTC
cdr3_aa: CASSSLLQETQYF

j_call: TRBJ2-1
clone_size: few
v_call: TRBV6-5
d_call: -
cdr3_length: 16
cdr3_nt: TGTGCCAGCAGTTACTGGCGGGGAGCCCTAACTAATGAGCAGTTCTTC
cdr3_aa: CASSYWRGALTNEQFF

j_call: TRBJ2-7
clone_size: -
v_call: TRBV19
d_call: -
cdr3_length: 14
cdr3_nt: TGTGCCAGTAGTGACGGTAGCTACTCCTACGAGCAGTACTTC
cdr3_aa: CASSDGSYSYEQYF

j_call: TRBJ2-7
clone_size: -
v_call: TRBV14
d_call: -
cdr3_length: 12
cdr3_nt: TGTGCCTGCAGCCTGGGGTCCTACGAGCAGTACTTC
cdr3_aa: CACSLGSYEQYF

j_call: TRBJ2-3
clone_size: once
v_call: TRBV11-2
d_call: -
cdr3_length: 13
cdr3_nt: TGTGCCAGCAGAAAACCCGGGTCGGATACGCAGTATTTT
cdr3_aa: CASRKPGSDTQYF

j_call: TRBJ2-1
clone_size: many
v_call: TRBV29-1
d_call: -
cdr3_length: 12
cdr3_nt: TGCAGCGTGAGTGGGGGGCGCAATGAGCAGTTCTTC
cdr3_aa: CSVSGGRNEQFF

j_call: TRBJ1-4
clone_size: -
v_call: TRBV7-9
d_call: -
cdr3_length: 15
cdr3_nt: TGTGCCAGCAGCACTCTTGTCAGGGGTAATGAAAAACTGTTTTTT
cdr3_aa: CASSTLVRGNEKLFF

j_call: TRBJ2-1
clone_size: many
v_call: TRBV4-2
d_call: -
cdr3_length: 13
cdr3_nt: TGTGCCAGCAGCCAACTAAAGAATGATGAGCAGTTCTTC
cdr3_aa: CASSQLKNDEQFF

j_call: TRBJ1-4
clone_size: -
v_call: TRBV6-1
d_call: -
cdr3_length: 16
cdr3_nt: TGTGCCAGCAATGAAGCGGGGACGGTTTCTAATGAAAAACTGTTTTTT
cdr3_aa: CASNEAGTVSNEKLFF

j_call: TRBJ2-1
clone_size: -
v_call: TRBV10-3
d_call: -
cdr3_length: 15
cdr3_nt: TGTGCCATCAGGGCTGGCGGGATTTCCTACAATGAGCAGTTCTTC
cdr3_aa: CAIRAGGISYNEQFF

j_call: TRBJ2-7
clone_size: few
v_call: TRBV11-2
d_call: -
cdr3_length: 13
cdr3_nt: TGTGTCAGCAGCGCAACCCTCGCCTACGAGCAGTACTTC
cdr3_aa: CVSSATLAYEQYF

j_call: TRBJ2-7
clone_size: -
v_call: TRBV11-3
d_call: -
cdr3_length: 14
cdr3_nt: TGTGCCAGTAGCCCCGGTATGATCTCAGACGGGCAGTACTTC
cdr3_aa: CASSPGMISDGQYF

j_call: TRBJ1-2
clone_size: -
v_call: TRBV10-3
d_call: -
cdr3_length: 13
cdr3_nt: TGTGCCACCAGTGAACAGGTCCTTGAGGGCTACACCTTC
cdr3_aa: CATSEQVLEGYTF

j_call: TRBJ1-1
clone_size: -
v_call: TRBV6-5
d_call: TRBD1
cdr3_length: 13
cdr3_nt: TGTGCCAGCACGATTTTAGGGACAGGGGAAGCTTTCTTT
cdr3_aa: CASTILGTGEAFF

j_call: TRBJ2-3
clone_size: once
v_call: TRBV4-3
d_call: TRBD2
cdr3_length: 16
cdr3_nt: TGCGCCAGCAGCCAAGCGTCCAGCGGGAGAACAGATACGCAATACTTT
cdr3_aa: CASSQASSGRTDTQYF

j_call: TRBJ2-3
clone_size: -
v_call: TRBV6-5
d_call: -
cdr3_length: 13
cdr3_nt: TGTGCCAGCAGCCAAGTCCTTTCCGGAGCCCAGTATTTT
cdr3_aa: CASSQVLSGAQYF

j_call: TRBJ2-1
clone_size: -
v_call: TRBV6-2/TRBV6-3
d_call: -
cdr3_length: 12
cdr3_nt: TGTGCCAGCAGTTGCGTGGTCAATGAGCAGTTCTTC
cdr3_aa: CASSCVVNEQFF

j_call: TRBJ2-1
clone_size: -
v_call: TRBV6-2/TRBV6-3
d_call: -
cdr3_length: 14
cdr3_nt: TGTGCTAGCAGCCGCCGGGGATTCAGGAATGAGCAGTTCTTC
cdr3_aa: CASSRRGFRNEQFF

j_call: TRBJ2-7
clone_size: -
v_call: TRBV6-2/TRBV6-3
d_call: TRBD2
cdr3_length: 16
cdr3_nt: TGTGCCACCGGTTTCCTCTTTAGCGGGATTGACAACGAGCAGTACTTC
cdr3_aa: CATGFLFSGIDNEQYF

j_call: TRBJ2-1
clone_size: many
v_call: TRBV12-3/TRBV12-4
d_call: -
cdr3_length: 15
cdr3_nt: TGTGCCAGCAGTTGGGCTAGCGTGAAGGGGAATGAGCAGTTCTTC
cdr3_aa: CASSWASVKGNEQFF

j_call: TRBJ1-2
clone_size: many
v_call: TRBV6-2/TRBV6-3
d_call: -
cdr3_length: 18
cdr3_nt: TGTGCCAGCAGTCCTCCTCAGGGTTTTGGAACCGGGTCGGATGGCTACACCTTC
cdr3_aa: CASSPPQGFGTGSDGYTF

j_call: TRBJ2-5
clone_size: -
v_call: TRBV4-2
d_call: TRBD2
cdr3_length: 14
cdr3_nt: TGTGCCGGCAGCCAAGATCGGGCGGGGGGGACCCAGTACTTC
cdr3_aa: CAGSQDRAGGTQYF

j_call: TRBJ2-7
clone_size: -
v_call: TRBV28
d_call: TRBD2
cdr3_length: 13
cdr3_nt: TGTGCCAGCGGCGAGAGCGGGATCTACGAGCAGTACTTC
cdr3_aa: CASGESGIYEQYF

j_call: TRBJ2-5
clone_size: -
v_call: TRBV11-2
d_call: -
cdr3_length: 14
cdr3_nt: TGTGCCAGCAGCTTGGCAGGAGGCCAAGAGACCCAGTCCTTC
cdr3_aa: CASSLAGGQETQSF

j_call: TRBJ2-2
clone_size: -
v_call: TRBV24-1
d_call: -
cdr3_length: 15
cdr3_nt: TGTACCACCAGTGATTCCCTGAGGTTGACCGGGGAGCTGTTTTTT
cdr3_aa: CTTSDSLRLTGELFF

j_call: TRBJ1-3
clone_size: -
v_call: TRBV30
d_call: -
cdr3_length: 15
cdr3_nt: TGTGCCTGGAGTGACAGGAGCCACTCTGGAAACACCATATATTTT
cdr3_aa: CAWSDRSHSGNTIYF

j_call: TRBJ2-5
clone_size: -
v_call: TRBV11-2
d_call: TRBD2
cdr3_length: 16
cdr3_nt: TGTGCCAGTAGCTTAGGACTAGCGGGAATCCAAGAGGCCCAGTACTTC
cdr3_aa: CASSLGLAGIQEAQYF

j_call: TRBJ2-1
clone_size: -
v_call: TRBV6-2/TRBV6-3
d_call: -
cdr3_length: 13
cdr3_nt: TGTGCCAGCAGTTACGACGCAGGGACTGAGCAGTTTTTT
cdr3_aa: CASSYDAGTEQFF